The entry below describes one T cell receptor beta chain. Its target is unknown. These data belong to a study of T cells in Graves' hyperthyroidism and ophthalmopathy. Broader study findings: From stable hyperthyroidism, ophthalmopathy was set apart by a 13 V-J model.

RNA transcripts yielded amplified TCR beta CDR3 regions. An initial round of RT-PCR targeting the TCR CDR3 relied on the HTBI primer set. TCRdb re-derived calls from the multiplex PCR reads in MiXCR, one entry per CDR3 protein. The repertoire includes 500,000 to 650,000 distinct CDR3 sequences, roughly 17% of them detected once, and approximately 15% sits in the top ten. The CDR3 runs 19 residues. Trimming took off 4 bases at V and 0 bases at J, with 23 bases between the two ends. CDR1 is SGDLS and CDR2 is YYNGEE in the germline V gene. Uncontrolled infection, other autoimmune disease, pregnancy and lactation each barred patients from inclusion.

The J gene is TRBJ1-3, the V gene TRBV9, with a tentative D call TRBD1 (5 bases). Sequencing was performed on blood. This TCR derives from a woman aged 18-30 years with Graves' ophthalmopathy. CDR3: CASSSGGLGLSRSGNTIYF. As DNA, the CDR3 is TGTGCCAGCAGCTCTGGGGGACTAGGTCTTAGCCGCTCTGGAAACACCATATATTTT.